These T cell receptor beta chains were read from a single sample in a study of blood T cell repertoires in COVID-19. The protocol was immunoSEQ multiplex PCR, while the TCRdb copy is restricted to in-frame clones and leaves out a portion. The table has about 88,000 clones, 70% to 85% seen once. The specimen was peripheral blood. The receptors stem from a woman between 55 and 75 years old in a cohort sampled during active or convalescent COVID-19. The CDR3 runs from the conserved cysteine through the conserved F or W. The D gene is left open where the match is weak.

V: TRBV4-3; D: NA; J: TRBJ2-2; CDR3: CASSQVVATGELFF
V: TRBV19; D: TRBD1; J: TRBJ1-5; CDR3: CASSIGRTGPEPQHF
V: TRBV5-6; D: TRBD2; J: TRBJ2-3; CDR3: CASTLIAGGKDTQYF
V: TRBV18; D: TRBD1; J: TRBJ1-2; CDR3: CASSRERDRLGYGYTF
V: TRBV6-5; D: NA; J: TRBJ1-5; CDR3: CASSYSTGGNQPQHF
V: TRBV5-1; D: TRBD1; J: TRBJ1-1; CDR3: CASSPRQGLNTEAFF
V: TRBV2; D: NA; J: TRBJ2-1; CDR3: CASSGGSYNEQFF
V: TRBV4-3; D: NA; J: TRBJ2-6; CDR3: CASSQEGSGANVLTF
V: TRBV18; D: TRBD1; J: TRBJ2-7; CDR3: CASSPGTANYEQYF
V: TRBV6-5; D: NA; J: TRBJ1-2; CDR3: CASSSGTQGYGYTF
V: TRBV30; D: TRBD1; J: TRBJ2-7; CDR3: CAWSSDRGREQYF
V: TRBV4-3; D: TRBD1; J: TRBJ2-1; CDR3: CASSPDREVGNEQFF
V: TRBV3-1/TRBV3-2; D: NA; J: TRBJ1-4; CDR3: CASSQLGGSLEKLFF
V: TRBV5-4; D: TRBD1; J: TRBJ1-5; CDR3: CASPQFGGTGPQPQHF
V: TRBV3-1/TRBV3-2; D: NA; J: TRBJ2-5; CDR3: CASSHLTEGPRETQYF
V: TRBV7-6; D: NA; J: TRBJ1-3; CDR3: CASRPSGGTRNTIYF
V: TRBV5-1; D: TRBD1; J: TRBJ1-3; CDR3: CASSGQGENTIYF
V: TRBV7-8; D: NA; J: TRBJ1-4; CDR3: CASSSGLTNEKLFF
V: TRBV6-2/TRBV6-3; D: TRBD2; J: TRBJ2-7; CDR3: CASSYASGNYEQYF
V: TRBV3-1/TRBV3-2; D: TRBD1; J: TRBJ2-3; CDR3: CASSQERTGMGDTQYF
V: TRBV19; D: NA; J: TRBJ2-1; CDR3: CASSVPGTRYRGGGYEQFF
V: TRBV6-5; D: NA; J: TRBJ2-1; CDR3: CASSRTSRGGEQFF
V: TRBV19; D: TRBD1; J: TRBJ1-5; CDR3: CASSIVPRQGSLPLFSNQPQHF
V: TRBV14; D: TRBD1; J: TRBJ1-1; CDR3: CASSQVVGTGTEAFF
V: TRBV6-5; D: NA; J: TRBJ2-3; CDR3: CASKGGRYTDTQYF